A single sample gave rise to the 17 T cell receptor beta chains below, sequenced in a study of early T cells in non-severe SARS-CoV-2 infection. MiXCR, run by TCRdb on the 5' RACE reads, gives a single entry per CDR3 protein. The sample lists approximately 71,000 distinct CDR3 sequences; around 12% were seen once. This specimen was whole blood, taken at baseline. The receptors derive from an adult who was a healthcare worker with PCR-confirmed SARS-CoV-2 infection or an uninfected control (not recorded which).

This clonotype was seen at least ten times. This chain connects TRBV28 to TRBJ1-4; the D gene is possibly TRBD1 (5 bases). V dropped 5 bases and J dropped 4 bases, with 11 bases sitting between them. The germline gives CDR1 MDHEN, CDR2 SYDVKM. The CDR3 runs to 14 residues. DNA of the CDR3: TGTGCCAGCAGTGAGGGGTCCCTTAATGAAAAACTGTTTTTT. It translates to CASSEGSLNEKLFF.

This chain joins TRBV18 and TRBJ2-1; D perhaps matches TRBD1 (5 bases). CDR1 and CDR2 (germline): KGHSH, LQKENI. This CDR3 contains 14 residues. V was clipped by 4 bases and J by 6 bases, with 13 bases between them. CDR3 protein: CASSLYRGFNEQFF. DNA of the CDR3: TGTGCCAGCTCACTTTATAGGGGTTTCAATGAGCAGTTCTTC. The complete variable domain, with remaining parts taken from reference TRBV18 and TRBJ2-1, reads NAGVMQNPRHLVRRRGQEARLRCSPMKGHSHVYWYRQLPEEGLKFMVYLQKENIIDESGMPKERFSAEFPKEGPSILRIQQVVRGDSAAYFCASSLYRGFNEQFFGPGTRLTVL.

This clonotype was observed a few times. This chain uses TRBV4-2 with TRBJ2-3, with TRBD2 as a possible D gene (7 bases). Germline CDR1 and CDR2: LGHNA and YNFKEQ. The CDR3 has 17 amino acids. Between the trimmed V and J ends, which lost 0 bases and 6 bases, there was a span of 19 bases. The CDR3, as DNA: TGTGCCAGCAGCCAAGAAGAGGAGGGGGGGCTATGGGATACGCAGTATTTT. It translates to CASSQEEEGGLWDTQYF.

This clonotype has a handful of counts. The CDR3 region is CASSQVSGGGTGELFF. The CDR3 DNA follows: TGTGCCAGCAGCCAAGTGAGCGGGGGAGGCACCGGGGAGCTGTTTTTT. The rearrangement uses TRBV4-2 and TRBJ2-2; 8 bases match TRBD2. This CDR3 region has 16 residues. V lost 1 base to trimming and J lost 4 bases; unmatched junction nucleotides: 5. Germline V gene sequence: CDR1 LGHNA, CDR2 YNFKEQ.

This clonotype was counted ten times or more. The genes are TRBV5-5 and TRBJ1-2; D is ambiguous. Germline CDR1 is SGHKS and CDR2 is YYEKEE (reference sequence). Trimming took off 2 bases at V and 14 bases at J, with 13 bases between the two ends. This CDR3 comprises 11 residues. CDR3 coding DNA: TGTGCCAGCAGCTTAGCGCAGTATGAAACCTTC. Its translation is CASSLAQYETF.

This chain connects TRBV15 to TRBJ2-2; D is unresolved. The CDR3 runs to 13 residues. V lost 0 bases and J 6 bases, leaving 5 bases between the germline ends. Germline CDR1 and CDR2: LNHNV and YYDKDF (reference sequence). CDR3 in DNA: TGTGCCACCAGCAGAGATTCTGCCGGGGAGCTGTTTTTT. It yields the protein CATSRDSAGELFF.

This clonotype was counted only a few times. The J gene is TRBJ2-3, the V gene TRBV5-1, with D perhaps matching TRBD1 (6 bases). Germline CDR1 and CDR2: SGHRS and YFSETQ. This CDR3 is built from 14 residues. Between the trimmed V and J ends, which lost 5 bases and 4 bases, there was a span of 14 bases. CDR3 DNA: TGCGCCAGCAGTTTATTCAGGGGCTCAGATACGCAGTATTTT. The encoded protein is CASSLFRGSDTQYF.

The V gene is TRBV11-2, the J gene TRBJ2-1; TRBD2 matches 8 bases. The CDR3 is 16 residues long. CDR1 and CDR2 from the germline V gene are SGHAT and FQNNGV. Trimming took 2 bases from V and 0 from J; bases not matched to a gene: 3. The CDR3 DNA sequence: TGTGCCAGCAGCTTAAGCGGGGGTTTCTCCTACAATGAGCAGTTCTTC. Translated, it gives CASSLSGGFSYNEQFF.

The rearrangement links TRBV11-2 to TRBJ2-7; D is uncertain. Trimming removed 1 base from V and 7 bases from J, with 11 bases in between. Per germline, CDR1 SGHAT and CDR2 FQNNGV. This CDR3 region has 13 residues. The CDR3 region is CASSLVPGLEQYF. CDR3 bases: TGTGCCAGCAGCTTAGTTCCAGGTCTGGAGCAGTACTTC. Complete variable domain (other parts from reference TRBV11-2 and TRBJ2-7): EAGVAQSPRYKIIEKRQSVAFWCNPISGHATLYWYQQILGQGPKLLIQFQNNGVVDDSQLPKDRFSAERLKGVDSTLKIQPAKLEDSAVYLCASSLVPGLEQYFGPGTRLTVT.

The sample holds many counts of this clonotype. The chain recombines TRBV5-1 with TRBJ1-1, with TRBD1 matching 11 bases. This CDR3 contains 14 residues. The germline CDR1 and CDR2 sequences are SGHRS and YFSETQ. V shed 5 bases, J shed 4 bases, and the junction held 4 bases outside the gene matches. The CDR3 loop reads CASSSGTGGTEAFF. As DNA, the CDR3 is TGCGCCAGCAGTTCCGGGACAGGGGGCACTGAAGCTTTCTTT.

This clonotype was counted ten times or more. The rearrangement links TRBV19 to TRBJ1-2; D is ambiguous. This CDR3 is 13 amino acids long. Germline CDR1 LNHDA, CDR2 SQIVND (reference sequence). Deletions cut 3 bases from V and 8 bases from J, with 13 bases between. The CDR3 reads CASSIANRLGYTF. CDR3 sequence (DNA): TGTGCCAGTAGTATTGCCAACAGACTCGGCTACACCTTC.

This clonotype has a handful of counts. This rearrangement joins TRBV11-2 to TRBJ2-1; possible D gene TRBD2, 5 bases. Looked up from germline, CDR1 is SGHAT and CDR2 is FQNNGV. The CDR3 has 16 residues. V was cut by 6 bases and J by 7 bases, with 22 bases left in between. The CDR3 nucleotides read TGTGCCAGCAGATCTATCCTCGGACCAACGGGGAATGAGCAGTTCTTC. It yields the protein CASRSILGPTGNEQFF.

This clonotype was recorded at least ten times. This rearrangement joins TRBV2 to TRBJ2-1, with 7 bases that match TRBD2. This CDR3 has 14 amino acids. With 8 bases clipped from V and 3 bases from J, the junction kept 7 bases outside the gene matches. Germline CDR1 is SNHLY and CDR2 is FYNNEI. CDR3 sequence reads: CASGRGVSYNEQFF. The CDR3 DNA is TGTGCCAGCGGACGGGGGGTAAGCTACAATGAGCAGTTCTTC.

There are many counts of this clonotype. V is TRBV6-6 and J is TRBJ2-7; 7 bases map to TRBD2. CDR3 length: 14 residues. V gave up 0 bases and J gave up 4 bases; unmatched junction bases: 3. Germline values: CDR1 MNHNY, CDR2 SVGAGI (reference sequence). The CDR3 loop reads CASSYSWGGYEQYF. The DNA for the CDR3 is TGTGCCAGCAGTTACTCGTGGGGAGGGTACGAGCAGTACTTC.

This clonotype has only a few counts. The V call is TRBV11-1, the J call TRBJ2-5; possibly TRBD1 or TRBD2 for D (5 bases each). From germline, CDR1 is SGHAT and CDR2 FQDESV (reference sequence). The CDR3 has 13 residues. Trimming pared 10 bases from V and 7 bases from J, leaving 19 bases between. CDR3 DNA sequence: TGTGCCACCGGTTCGGCGAGGGGTGGGACCCAGTACTTC. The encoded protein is CATGSARGGTQYF. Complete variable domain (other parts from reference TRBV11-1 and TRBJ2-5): EAEVAQSPRYKITEKSQAVAFWCDPISGHATLYWYRQILGQGPELLVQFQDESVVDDSQLPKDRFSAERLKGVDSTLKIQPAELGDSAMYLCATGSARGGTQYFGPGTRLLVL.

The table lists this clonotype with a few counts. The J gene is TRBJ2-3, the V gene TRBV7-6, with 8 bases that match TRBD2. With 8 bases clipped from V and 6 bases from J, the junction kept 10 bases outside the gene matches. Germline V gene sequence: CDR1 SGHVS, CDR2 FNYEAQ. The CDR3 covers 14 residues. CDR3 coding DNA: TGTGCCAGCGGCCGGGGGGGTTCGTCCGATACGCAGTATTTT. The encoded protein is CASGRGGSSDTQYF.

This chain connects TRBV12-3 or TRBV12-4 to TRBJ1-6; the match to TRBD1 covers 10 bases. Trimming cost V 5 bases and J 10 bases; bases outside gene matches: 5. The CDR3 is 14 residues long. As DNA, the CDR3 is TGTGCCAGCAGTCACCGGGACAGGGGATCACCCCTCCACTTT. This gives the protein CASSHRDRGSPLHF.